This is a list of T cell receptor beta chains from one sample in a study of OX40 agonist ivuxolimab in advanced cancers. Clones were read by immunoSEQ multiplex PCR, and TCRdb kept only the in-frame ones, dropping some. The sample contains 15,000 to 20,000 clones, 87% of which appear only once. Here the sequenced sample was CD4+ or CD8+ T cells sorted from blood, taken in a trial of the OX40 agonist ivuxolimab. These receptors were taken from an adult with an advanced solid tumor such as melanoma, head and neck, liver or kidney cancer. CDR3s include the opening cysteine and the closing phenylalanine or tryptophan. A D gene is named only where the DNA matches it firmly. Expanded clones get a size class; other rows say once, few or many, or leave the size out.

V gene: TRBV2; J gene: TRBJ2-3; D gene: -; clone size: -; CDR3 DNA: TGTGCCAGCAGTCCGGACTTCGGGGGCACAGATACGCAGTATTTT; CDR3 protein: CASSPDFGGTDTQYF
V gene: TRBV7-8; J gene: TRBJ2-7; D gene: -; clone size: -; CDR3 DNA: TGTGCCAGCAGCTCCCGGAGTGGGGGATACGAGCAGTACTTC; CDR3 protein: CASSSRSGGYEQYF
V gene: TRBV5-1; J gene: TRBJ2-3; D gene: TRBD2; clone size: -; CDR3 DNA: TGCGCCAGCAGCTTGGTGACTAGCGCCACAGATACGCAGTATTTT; CDR3 protein: CASSLVTSATDTQYF
V gene: TRBV19; J gene: TRBJ1-1; D gene: -; clone size: -; CDR3 DNA: TGTGCCAGTACGCTCGGGGGTGAAGCTTTCTTT; CDR3 protein: CASTLGGEAFF
V gene: TRBV7-2; J gene: TRBJ2-1; D gene: -; clone size: -; CDR3 DNA: TGTGCCAGCAGATTTAGACTAGACTCCAATGAGCAGTTCTTC; CDR3 protein: CASRFRLDSNEQFF
V gene: TRBV6-5; J gene: TRBJ2-2; D gene: TRBD2; clone size: few; CDR3 DNA: TGTGCCAGCAGTTACTCGAATCTAGCGGGAGCCGGGGAGCTGTTTTTT; CDR3 protein: CASSYSNLAGAGELFF
V gene: TRBV9; J gene: TRBJ2-2; D gene: -; clone size: -; CDR3 DNA: TGTGCCAGCAGCGACGTATTGGAGAGCGGGGAGCTGTTTTTT; CDR3 protein: CASSDVLESGELFF
V gene: TRBV28; J gene: TRBJ1-2; D gene: -; clone size: -; CDR3 DNA: TGTGCCAGCAGTTTAAAGACAACCTATGGCTACACCTTC; CDR3 protein: CASSLKTTYGYTF
V gene: TRBV6-5; J gene: TRBJ1-2; D gene: TRBD1; clone size: -; CDR3 DNA: TGTGCCAGCAGAAGGGACAGGAACTATGGCTACACCTTC; CDR3 protein: CASRRDRNYGYTF
V gene: TRBV6-5; J gene: TRBJ2-7; D gene: -; clone size: -; CDR3 DNA: TGTGCCAGCTGCGAGGGTTACGAGCAGTACTTC; CDR3 protein: CASCEGYEQYF
V gene: TRBV5-4; J gene: TRBJ1-2; D gene: TRBD1; clone size: -; CDR3 DNA: TGTGCCAGCAGCCGGACAGGGGGCATCTATGGCTACACCTTC; CDR3 protein: CASSRTGGIYGYTF
V gene: TRBV27; J gene: TRBJ2-5; D gene: TRBD2; clone size: once; CDR3 DNA: TGTGCCACCCGGGGGGGGGAGGAGACCCAGTACTTC; CDR3 protein: CATRGGEETQYF
V gene: TRBV7-9; J gene: TRBJ2-3; D gene: TRBD2; clone size: -; CDR3 DNA: TGTGCCAGCAGCCCCCTCGGCGGGAGGGGGGCAGATACGCAGTATTTT; CDR3 protein: CASSPLGGRGADTQYF
V gene: TRBV7-9; J gene: TRBJ2-7; D gene: -; clone size: -; CDR3 DNA: TGTGCCAGCAGCTTAGATTTGCGTGTCGGCGAGGAGCAGTACTTC; CDR3 protein: CASSLDLRVGEEQYF
V gene: TRBV7-6; J gene: TRBJ2-6; D gene: -; clone size: -; CDR3 DNA: TGTGCCAGCAGCTTACGGGCTCAATCTGGGGCCAACGTCCTGACTTTC; CDR3 protein: CASSLRAQSGANVLTF
V gene: TRBV4-1; J gene: TRBJ2-2; D gene: -; clone size: -; CDR3 DNA: TGCGCCAGCAGCCAAGGGAAATACACCGGGGAGCTGTTTTTT; CDR3 protein: CASSQGKYTGELFF
V gene: TRBV9; J gene: TRBJ2-5; D gene: TRBD2; clone size: -; CDR3 DNA: TGTGCCAGCAGCGAGAGCGGGGTAGGGTTCGGTGAGACCCAGTACTTC; CDR3 protein: CASSESGVGFGETQYF
V gene: TRBV6-5; J gene: TRBJ2-1; D gene: -; clone size: -; CDR3 DNA: TGTGCCAGCAGCCTAGCGCCCACCTCCTACAATGAGCAGTTCTTC; CDR3 protein: CASSLAPTSYNEQFF
V gene: TRBV7-9; J gene: TRBJ2-3; D gene: -; clone size: -; CDR3 DNA: TGTGCCAGCAGCTGGGGACACTTCACAGATACGCAGTATTTT; CDR3 protein: CASSWGHFTDTQYF
V gene: TRBV27; J gene: TRBJ2-1; D gene: -; clone size: -; CDR3 DNA: TGTGCCAGCACTCAGGCAGGCTCCTACAATGAGCAGTTCTTC; CDR3 protein: CASTQAGSYNEQFF
V gene: TRBV4-3; J gene: TRBJ2-3; D gene: -; clone size: -; CDR3 DNA: TGCGCCAGCAGCCAAGTTCTCCGGCAAAGGGGCACAGATACGCAGTATTTT; CDR3 protein: CASSQVLRQRGTDTQYF
V gene: TRBV29-1; J gene: TRBJ2-1; D gene: -; clone size: -; CDR3 DNA: TGCAGCGTTGGTATAGCGTACAATGAGCAGTTCTTC; CDR3 protein: CSVGIAYNEQFF
V gene: TRBV9; J gene: TRBJ2-1; D gene: TRBD2; clone size: -; CDR3 DNA: TGTGCCAGCAGCGGCCTAGCGGAGCCCAACAATGAGCAGTTCTTC; CDR3 protein: CASSGLAEPNNEQFF
V gene: TRBV10-3; J gene: TRBJ2-3; D gene: TRBD1; clone size: -; CDR3 DNA: TGTGCCATGGGGACAGGATCAAGCACAGATACGCAGTATTTT; CDR3 protein: CAMGTGSSTDTQYF
V gene: TRBV7-3; J gene: TRBJ2-5; D gene: TRBD2; clone size: medium-sized; CDR3 DNA: TGTGCCAGCAGCGAGGGACTAGGGGGGGAGACCCAGTACTTC; CDR3 protein: CASSEGLGGETQYF
V gene: TRBV7-3; J gene: TRBJ2-6; D gene: -; clone size: -; CDR3 DNA: TGTGCCAGCAGCTTAAAGTCCTCTGGGGCCAACGTCCTGACTTTC; CDR3 protein: CASSLKSSGANVLTF
V gene: TRBV2; J gene: TRBJ2-7; D gene: TRBD2; clone size: -; CDR3 DNA: TGTGCCAGCAGCGAGAATACTAGCGACGCCTACGAGCAGTACTTC; CDR3 protein: CASSENTSDAYEQYF
V gene: TRBV10-3; J gene: TRBJ1-5; D gene: TRBD1; clone size: -; CDR3 DNA: TGTGCCATCGGTCTGGGACAGGGAGGTCAGCCCCAGCATTTT; CDR3 protein: CAIGLGQGGQPQHF
V gene: TRBV25-1; J gene: TRBJ2-7; D gene: -; clone size: few; CDR3 DNA: TGTGCCAGCAGTGAATCCGGGAGTGGCTACGAGCAGTACTTC; CDR3 protein: CASSESGSGYEQYF
V gene: TRBV18; J gene: TRBJ1-1; D gene: -; clone size: once; CDR3 DNA: TGTGCCAGCTCCCCGACTCGACAGGAAGCTTTCTTT; CDR3 protein: CASSPTRQEAFF
V gene: TRBV30; J gene: TRBJ1-2; D gene: -; clone size: -; CDR3 DNA: TGTGCCTTGGAGGCTACTAACTATGGCTACACCTTC; CDR3 protein: CALEATNYGYTF
V gene: TRBV27; J gene: TRBJ2-3; D gene: TRBD2; clone size: -; CDR3 DNA: TGTGCCAGCAGTTTATTCGCGGGAGTTAAGACAGATACGCAGTATTTT; CDR3 protein: CASSLFAGVKTDTQYF
V gene: TRBV2; J gene: TRBJ2-1; D gene: -; clone size: once; CDR3 DNA: TGTGCCAGCAGTCTTTCGACTAGTAGCTCCTACAATGAGCAGTTCTTC; CDR3 protein: CASSLSTSSSYNEQFF
V gene: TRBV4-3; J gene: TRBJ2-2; D gene: -; clone size: -; CDR3 DNA: TGCGCCAGCAGCATAAGCGTTACCGGGGAGCTGTTTTTT; CDR3 protein: CASSISVTGELFF
V gene: TRBV19; J gene: TRBJ1-3; D gene: -; clone size: -; CDR3 DNA: TGTGCCAGTAGTATAGATGGATCCCTTGGAAACACCATATATTTT; CDR3 protein: CASSIDGSLGNTIYF